The sequence of this TCR beta chain was determined in a study of cytomegalovirus exposure and HLA in healthy donors. Study observations and caveats: In all likelihood, a cluster of highly shared sequence variants was a sequencing artifact.

As for this clone: What it binds is unknown.

Researchers ran the PCR with 60 Vbeta and 13 Jbeta primers. Sequencing was performed with immunoSEQ multiplex PCR; in TCRdb, only in-frame clones are kept and a portion is missing. The sample records some 120,000 clones, 77% being singletons. The TCR was taken from a human donor in good health. Material for sequencing was PBMCs.

CDR3: CASSGRLAGTLTDTQYF. The CDR3 nucleotides are TGCGCCAGCAGCGGGAGACTAGCGGGGACACTCACAGATACGCAGTATTTT. The chain links TRBV5-1 to TRBJ2-3; 11 bases align to TRBD2. Looked up from germline, CDR1 is SGHRS and CDR2 is YFSETQ. The trim removed 4 bases at V and 2 bases at J, leaving 9 bases unmatched. The CDR3 consists of 17 residues.